This entry lists 3 T cell receptor beta chains sequenced from one sample in a study of T cells after yellow fever vaccination. One entry per CDR3 protein, called by TCRdb with MiXCR from the 5' RACE reads. This sample has about 30,000 distinct CDR3 sequences, with approximately 4% found just once. This specimen consisted of CD8+ T cells sorted from PBMCs, obtained 5 days after the yellow fever booster vaccination. The receptors here all came from a young man who received the YFV17D yellow fever vaccine.

This clonotype was recorded at least ten times. J is TRBJ2-1 and V is TRBV5-4; 15 bases fit TRBD2. Trimming took 3 bases from V and 4 from J; bases not matched to a gene: 14. Per germline, CDR1 SGHNT and CDR2 YYREEE (reference sequence). The CDR3 contains 20 residues. Here the CDR3 reads CASSSLSWTSGRVLYNEQFF. The CDR3 DNA sequence: TGTGCCAGCAGCTCATTGTCGTGGACTAGCGGGAGGGTATTATACAATGAGCAGTTCTTC.

This clonotype was detected many times. The CDR3 DNA is TGCAGTGCTAGAGATCGGAGTAGCGGGAGTCTTACAGATACGCAGTATTTT. This gives the protein CSARDRSSGSLTDTQYF. The gene calls are TRBV20-1 and TRBJ2-3; 9 bases map to TRBD2. This CDR3 contains 17 residues. Germline loops: CDR1 DFQATT, CDR2 SNEGSKA (reference sequence). V lost 0 bases to trimming and J lost 3 bases; unmatched junction nucleotides: 10.

This clonotype has ten or more counts. The gene calls are TRBV3-1 and TRBJ2-1; no clear D gene. The CDR3 covers 15 residues. Trimming took off 1 base at V and 8 bases at J, with 15 bases between the two ends. Germline assignment: CDR1 LGHDT and CDR2 YNNKEL (reference sequence). The CDR3 coding sequence is TGTGCCAGCAGCCAAGGATCCCTCTGGGTCGATGAGCAGTTCTTC. This sequence encodes CASSQGSLWVDEQFF.